A selection of T cell receptor beta chains follows, all from one sample in a study of blood T cell repertoires in COVID-19. TCRdb's table, derived via immunoSEQ multiplex PCR, lists solely in-frame clones and lacks some. The repertoire holds 230,000 or so clones, around 84% seen once, with 20% in the top ten. Material: peripheral blood. The receptors were gathered from a man aged 30-40 years with active or convalescent COVID-19. The CDR3 runs from the conserved cysteine through the conserved F or W. A D gene is named only where the DNA matches it firmly. Some rows have no size entry. The others give once, few or many, or a class for an expanded clone.

NA	TRBJ1-6	TRBV7-2	NA	CASSLGGGKRSPLHF	TGTGCCAGCAGCTTAGGGGGGGGAAAGCGGTCACCCCTCCACTTT
NA	TRBJ2-1	TRBV4-2	TRBD2	CASSPLAGNSYNEQFF	TGTGCCAGCAGCCCGCTAGCGGGGAACTCCTACAATGAGCAGTTCTTC
NA	TRBJ2-1	TRBV7-6	NA	CASSLGYGGSGLMDEQFF	TGTGCCAGCAGCTTAGGGTACGGGGGTAGCGGACTTATGGATGAGCAGTTCTTC
NA	TRBJ2-7	TRBV5-5	NA	CASSSTGSIYF	TGTGCCAGCAGCTCAACAGGCTCCATCTACTTC
NA	TRBJ1-1	TRBV5-1	NA	CASSLDTVNTEAFF	TGCGCCAGCAGCTTGGACACAGTGAACACTGAAGCTTTCTTT
NA	TRBJ1-5	TRBV20-1	NA	CSARVGQGAQPQHF	TGCAGTGCTCGTGTCGGTCAGGGCGCCCAGCCCCAGCATTTT
NA	TRBJ2-2	TRBV9	TRBD2	CASRGGGSVDTGELFF	TGTGCCAGCAGGGGCGGGGGAAGTGTGGACACCGGGGAGCTGTTTTTT
NA	TRBJ1-1	TRBV4-3	TRBD1	CASSQGLTGGRAEAFF	TGCGCCAGCAGCCAAGGCCTAACAGGGGGCCGGGCTGAAGCTTTCTTT
once	TRBJ2-6	TRBV18	NA	CASSLRAGGANVLTF	TGTGCCAGCTCTCTACGGGCGGGTGGGGCCAACGTCCTGACTTTC
few	TRBJ1-3	TRBV6-5	TRBD1	CASAGTGENTIYF	TGTGCCAGCGCCGGGACAGGGGAAAACACCATATATTTT
once	TRBJ1-2	TRBV28	NA	CASSWSFLSNYGYTF	TGTGCCAGCAGTTGGAGCTTCTTGTCTAACTATGGCTACACCTTC
NA	TRBJ1-2	TRBV25-1	NA	CASSEVGAYGYTF	TGTGCCAGCAGTGAAGTAGGGGCCTATGGCTACACCTTC
NA	TRBJ1-1	TRBV24-1	NA	CATSDLPWTVRDTEAFF	TGTGCCACCAGTGACCTACCCTGGACAGTACGGGACACTGAAGCTTTCTTT